This T cell receptor beta chain emerged from a study of shared clonotypes between healthy human individuals. The CDR3 loop spans 14 amino acids. V was shortened by 6 bases and J by 4 bases, with 16 bases between the two germline ends. Looked up from germline, CDR1 is MDHEN and CDR2 is SYDVKM. There were only Caucasian adults among the donors, and all lived in Nashville, Tennessee. This table comes from immunoSEQ multiplex PCR, and its TCRdb copy is limited to in-frame clones, with some not included. Of around 500,000 clones detected, 79% appear once; the ten largest clones hold approximately 12%. The V and J genes are TRBV28 and TRBJ2-7; possible D gene TRBD2, 6 bases. Sequencing was done on a sample of PBMCs. This sequence originates from a woman aged 40 to 55 in good health. Some clones in this sample may be carry-over from other donors' samples. CDR3 region: CASRSTGGVYEQYF. The CDR3 DNA sequence: TGTGCCAGCAGGAGTACCGGGGGTGTTTACGAGCAGTACTTC.